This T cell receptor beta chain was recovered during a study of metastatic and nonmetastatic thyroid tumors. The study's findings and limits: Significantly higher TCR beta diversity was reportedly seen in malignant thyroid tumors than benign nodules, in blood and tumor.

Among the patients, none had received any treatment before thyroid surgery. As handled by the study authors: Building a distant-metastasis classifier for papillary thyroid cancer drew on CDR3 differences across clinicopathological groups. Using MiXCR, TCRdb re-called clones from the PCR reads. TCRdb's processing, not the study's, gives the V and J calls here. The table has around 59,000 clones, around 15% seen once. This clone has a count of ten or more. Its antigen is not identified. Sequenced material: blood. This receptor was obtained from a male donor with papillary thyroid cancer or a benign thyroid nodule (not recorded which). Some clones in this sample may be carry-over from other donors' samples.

The CDR3 DNA is TGTGCCAGCAGCAGGCGACTAGCGGGGATCACAGATACGCAGTATTTT. It is translated as CASSRRLAGITDTQYF. This sequence joins TRBV11-1 and TRBJ2-3; TRBD2 agrees at 11 bases. The V segment lost 5 bases and the J segment 2 bases; nucleotides outside the gene matches: 6. Germline V gives CDR1 SGHAT, CDR2 FQDESV (reference sequence). This CDR3 has 16 residues.